The 29 T cell receptor beta chains below were found in one sample sequenced in a study of CD8+ T cells in alopecia areata. Extracted from the samples, RNA was reverse transcribed into cDNA to serve as the sequencing template. The protocol was immunoSEQ multiplex PCR, while the TCRdb copy is restricted to in-frame clones and leaves out a portion. The repertoire holds 150,000 or so clones, with more than 45% as singletons. Sequencing input: CD4+ T cells sorted from blood. These receptors were obtained from a human donor with alopecia areata.

The V and J genes are TRBV5-1 and TRBJ1-1; D remains unclear. V was clipped by 1 base and J by 3 bases, with 13 bases between them. The CDR3 has 15 amino acids. CDR1 and CDR2 from the germline V gene are SGHRS and YFSETQ. The CDR3 sequence is CASSLSVGGHTEAFF. CDR3 nucleotides: TGCGCCAGCAGCTTGAGCGTCGGTGGGCACACTGAAGCTTTCTTT.

The chain carries TRBV11-2 and TRBJ2-7; 8 bases line up with TRBD1. V gave up 5 bases and J gave up 1 base; unmatched junction bases: 7. The germline gives CDR1 SGHAT, CDR2 FQNNGV. The CDR3 contains 15 residues. The DNA for the CDR3 is TGTGCCAGCAGCCAGGACAGGGTCATGTCCTACGAGCAGTACTTC. Its protein is CASSQDRVMSYEQYF.

The rearrangement joins TRBV5-1 to TRBJ2-1; D is unresolved. The CDR3 length is 14 residues. The germline V and J ends were trimmed by 0 bases and 6 bases, with 10 bases remaining between them. Germline CDR1 reads SGHRS; CDR2 reads YFSETQ. In DNA, the CDR3 is TGCGCCAGCAGCTTGGCGGCTACCGTCAATGAGCAGTTCTTC. Its protein is CASSLAATVNEQFF.

The chain carries TRBV6-1 and TRBJ1-1; D remains ambiguous. The CDR3 runs 11 residues. Germline assignment: CDR1 MNHNS and CDR2 SASEGT. V lost 6 bases to trimming and J lost 7 bases, with 9 bases between them. The CDR3 loop is CASSRKFEAFF. CDR3 in DNA: TGTGCCAGCAGCCGCAAGTTTGAAGCTTTCTTT.

This chain uses TRBV5-1 with TRBJ1-2; 7 nucleotides agree with TRBD1. The length of the CDR3 is 13 residues. CDR1 and CDR2 from the germline V gene are SGHRS and YFSETQ. Unmatched junction bases numbered 5, after V lost 1 base and J lost 8 bases. Here the CDR3 DNA reads TGCGCCAGCAGCTTGACAGGGGAAGAGGGCTACACCTTC. Amino acid sequence: CASSLTGEEGYTF.

The J gene is TRBJ1-1, the V gene TRBV6-5; no clear D gene. Germline CDR1 reads MNHEY; CDR2 reads SVGAGI. Trimming pared 0 bases from V and 8 bases from J, leaving 19 bases between. The CDR3 loop spans 16 amino acids. The CDR3: CASSYSNPRISSEAFF. In DNA, the CDR3 is TGTGCCAGCAGTTACTCTAACCCCAGGATTTCTTCCGAAGCTTTCTTT.

The chain is built from TRBV27 and TRBJ2-7; TRBD1 agrees at 10 bases. J lost 0 bases, V lost 5 bases, and 7 bases had no gene match. The length of the CDR3 is 16 residues. The germline V gene has CDR1 MNHEY and CDR2 SMNVEV (reference sequence). CDR3 in amino acids: CASSPGTGASSYEQYF. The DNA for the CDR3 is TGTGCCAGCAGTCCCGGGACAGGGGCCAGCTCCTACGAGCAGTACTTC.

The V call is TRBV14, the J call TRBJ2-7; TRBD2 matches 8 bases. The CDR3 runs to 15 residues. Germline V CDR1 and CDR2: SGHDN, FVKESK. V lost 3 bases, J lost 2 bases, and 6 bases stayed unmatched. Written as DNA, the CDR3 is TGTGCCAGCAGCCATAGACGGGGACTAGCCTACGAGCAGTACTTC. The encoded protein is CASSHRRGLAYEQYF.

V gene TRBV28 combines with J gene TRBJ2-1; D call uncertain. Germline V gene sequence: CDR1 MDHEN, CDR2 SYDVKM. This CDR3 has 12 residues. V was trimmed by 1 base and J by 6 bases, leaving 4 bases between them. In DNA form, the CDR3 reads TGTGCCAGCAGTTTATTCCGCAATGAGCAGTTCTTC. It translates to CASSLFRNEQFF.

This clone was picked up a small number of times. This chain joins TRBV25-1 and TRBJ2-7; 7 nucleotides match TRBD1. The CDR3 runs 12 residues. Trimming cost V 4 bases and J 3 bases; bases outside gene matches: 0. Germline V gives CDR1 MGHDK, CDR2 SYGVNS. DNA for the CDR3: TGTGCCAGCAGTGGACAGGGCTACGAGCAGTACTTC. Translation gives CASSGQGYEQYF.

The rearrangement uses TRBV2 and TRBJ2-3, with 9 bases matching TRBD2. V lost 5 bases and J lost 4; bases outside the gene matches: 7. This CDR3 contains 15 residues. CDR1 is SNHLY and CDR2 is FYNNEI in the germline V gene. The CDR3 nucleotides read TGTGCCAGCAGTCCTTGGGCGGGAGGGCCAGATACGCAGTATTTT. This gives the protein CASSPWAGGPDTQYF.

For this clone: Other nucleotide sequences in the sample specify the same CDR3. The rearrangement uses TRBV29-1 and TRBJ2-6; a weak D match, TRBD2 (5 bases). Germline V CDR1 and CDR2: SQVTM, ANQGSEA. The CDR3 consists of 13 residues. V lost 6 bases, J lost 2 bases, and 8 bases lay in between. The CDR3 reads CSVAGAGANVLTF. The CDR3 DNA reads as TGCAGCGTCGCCGGGGCTGGGGCCAACGTCCTGACTTTC.

The rearrangement links TRBV20-1 to TRBJ1-2, with a tentative D call TRBD1 (5 bases). Germline lookup yields CDR1 DFQATT and CDR2 SNEGSKA (reference sequence). V was clipped by 6 bases and J by 5 bases, with 10 bases between them. There are 11 residues in the CDR3. The CDR3 DNA is TGCAGTGCCCCAGACAGTTATGGCTACACCTTC. Protein: CSAPDSYGYTF.

This chain uses TRBV27 with TRBJ2-1, with TRBD2 as a possible D gene (6 bases). CDR1 is MNHEY and CDR2 is SMNVEV in the germline V gene (reference sequence). V was trimmed by 6 bases and J by 8 bases, leaving 17 bases between them. The CDR3 runs to 14 residues. The CDR3 protein is CASRRRGIADEQFF. CDR3 coding DNA: TGTGCCAGCAGACGTCGTGGGATAGCGGATGAGCAGTTCTTC.

The V call is TRBV27, the J call TRBJ2-7; D call uncertain. This CDR3 region has 13 residues. Germline V gives CDR1 MNHEY, CDR2 SMNVEV (reference sequence). Trimming took 5 bases from V and 2 from J, leaving 10 bases between them. The CDR3, as DNA: TGTGCCAGCAGTAGGGTGTTCGCCTACGAGCAGTACTTC. Its protein product is CASSRVFAYEQYF.

The CDR3 loop is CAWSIPGQGRYNEQFF. CDR3 DNA sequence: TGTGCCTGGAGTATACCGGGACAGGGGAGGTACAATGAGCAGTTCTTC. The chain uses TRBV30 and TRBJ2-1; 10 bases align to TRBD1. Germline V gives CDR1 GTSNPN, CDR2 SVGIG (reference sequence). The CDR3 length is 16 residues. The V segment lost 2 bases and the J segment 4 bases; nucleotides outside the gene matches: 8.

This clone was seen more than once but under ten times. The rearrangement links TRBV28 to TRBJ2-7, with TRBD1 identical over 8 bases. The CDR3 extends over 14 amino acids. V was clipped by 3 bases and J by 2 bases; unmatched bases: 3. Germline lookup yields CDR1 MDHEN and CDR2 SYDVKM. Here the CDR3 reads CASSFTGGPYEQYF. DNA of the CDR3: TGTGCCAGCAGTTTTACAGGGGGGCCCTACGAGCAGTACTTC.

Only a few counts were recorded for this clone. V and J are TRBV6-4 and TRBJ2-1, with D possibly being TRBD2 (6 bases). V was shortened by 7 bases and J by 9 bases, with 13 bases between the two germline ends. Germline CDR1 and CDR2: MRHNA and SNTAGT. The CDR3 totals 12 residues. The CDR3 is CASKGTFGEQFF. As DNA, the CDR3 is TGTGCCAGCAAAGGGACTTTTGGTGAGCAGTTCTTC.

The sample holds a few counts of this clone. V usage is TRBV29-1 and J usage is TRBJ2-7, with D tentatively TRBD1 or TRBD2 (5 bases each). Trimming removed 7 bases from V and 6 bases from J, with 19 bases in between. Germline values: CDR1 SQVTM, CDR2 ANQGSEA. The CDR3 runs to 13 residues. The CDR3 nucleotides are TGCAGCGCCTCCCTTGATGGGGCGGGCGAGCAGTACTTC. Protein product: CSASLDGAGEQYF.

This chain links TRBV28 with TRBJ2-5, with unresolved D. Trimming cost V 3 bases and J 7 bases, with 12 bases left between them. The germline V gene has CDR1 MDHEN and CDR2 SYDVKM. The CDR3 length is 13 residues. CDR3 loop: CASSFTLSGTQYF. The CDR3 DNA reads as TGTGCCAGCAGTTTTACCCTATCCGGGACCCAGTACTTC.

CDR3 residues: CSARETSFPDTQYF. The CDR3 DNA sequence: TGCAGCGCTCGAGAGACTAGCTTCCCAGATACGCAGTATTTT. The V and J genes are TRBV29-1 and TRBJ2-3, with 7 bases aligning to TRBD2. V lost 7 bases, J lost 4 bases, and 11 bases stayed unmatched. The CDR3 has 14 amino acids. CDR1 is SQVTM and CDR2 is ANQGSEA in the germline V gene.

The V gene is TRBV7-2, the J gene TRBJ2-5, with no clear D. This CDR3 is 11 amino acids long. Per the germline V gene, CDR1 is SGHTA and CDR2 is FQGNSA. The ends were cut back, 3 bases at V and 1 base at J, with 0 bases in the middle. DNA of the CDR3: TGTGCCAGCAGCTTCCAAGAGACCCAGTACTTC. Translating it yields CASSFQETQYF.

In this sample, this clone turned up a few times. The chain recombines TRBV7-9 with TRBJ2-7, with D unclear. Germline V CDR1 and CDR2: SEHNR, FQNEAQ (reference sequence). Trimming took 3 bases from V and 6 from J, leaving 9 bases between them. CDR3 length: 12 amino acids. CDR3 protein: CASSLGTGEQYF. CDR3 nucleotides: TGTGCCAGCAGCTTGGGTACGGGCGAGCAGTACTTC. Together with reference TRBV7-9 and TRBJ2-7, the CDR3 gives the full variable domain: DTGVSQNPRHKITKRGQNVTFRCDPISEHNRLYWYRQTLGQGPEFLTYFQNEAQLEKSRLLSDRFSAERPKGSFSTLEIQRTEQGDSAMYLCASSLGTGEQYFGPGTRLTVT.

This clone has more than one count but fewer than ten. The same CDR3 is also encoded by other DNA sequences in this sample. This chain uses TRBV20-1 with TRBJ2-3; no reliable D call. V lost 3 bases and J 6 bases, leaving 4 bases between the germline ends. The CDR3 consists of 10 residues. Germline lookup yields CDR1 DFQATT and CDR2 SNEGSKA (reference sequence). CDR3 region: CSASLDTQYF. The CDR3 DNA is TGCAGTGCTAGCTTGGATACGCAGTATTTT.

The chain joins TRBV6-5 to TRBJ2-2; D gene uncertain. The CDR3 runs to 14 residues. Germline CDR1 MNHEY, CDR2 SVGAGI. The V end lost 5 bases, the J end lost 6 bases, and 13 bases lay between the germline ends. The CDR3 sequence: CASSPPLNAGELFF. The CDR3 DNA sequence: TGTGCCAGCAGTCCCCCCTTAAACGCCGGGGAGCTGTTTTTT.

This clone has just a few counts. The V gene is TRBV29-1, the J gene TRBJ2-1, with a possible D match to TRBD2 (5 bases). V dropped 4 bases and J dropped 1 base, with 11 bases sitting between them. CDR3 length equals 14 residues. CDR1 SQVTM and CDR2 ANQGSEA come from the germline V gene. In nucleotides, the CDR3 is TGCAGCGTTGCGAGGGAAGGGTCCTACAATGAGCAGTTCTTC. Encoded protein: CSVAREGSYNEQFF.

This chain connects TRBV2 to TRBJ2-4; D perhaps matches TRBD1 (5 bases). V lost 1 base and J lost 10, with 8 bases in between. CDR3 size: 12 residues. Germline lookup yields CDR1 SNHLY and CDR2 FYNNEI. The CDR3 nucleotides read TGTGCCAGCAGTGAAGTCAGGGAAATTCAGTACTTC. Translation gives CASSEVREIQYF.

This clone has just a few counts. This sequence joins TRBV7-9 and TRBJ1-1; 7 bases line up with TRBD1. The CDR3 spans 13 residues. Germline V gives CDR1 SEHNR, CDR2 FQNEAQ (reference sequence). The junction had 4 bases not matched to a gene; V was cut back by 4 bases and J by 5 bases. The CDR3 protein is CASSSEGATEAFF. The CDR3, as DNA: TGTGCCAGCAGCTCAGAGGGGGCGACTGAAGCTTTCTTT.

This chain connects TRBV9 to TRBJ2-5; 7 nucleotides agree with TRBD2. V lost 0 bases and J lost 2; bases outside the gene matches: 4. This CDR3 is 15 amino acids long. In germline, CDR1 is SGDLS, CDR2 YYNGEE. The CDR3 loop is CASSVVASGQETQYF. The CDR3 region has the DNA TGTGCCAGCAGCGTAGTGGCTAGCGGACAAGAGACCCAGTACTTC.